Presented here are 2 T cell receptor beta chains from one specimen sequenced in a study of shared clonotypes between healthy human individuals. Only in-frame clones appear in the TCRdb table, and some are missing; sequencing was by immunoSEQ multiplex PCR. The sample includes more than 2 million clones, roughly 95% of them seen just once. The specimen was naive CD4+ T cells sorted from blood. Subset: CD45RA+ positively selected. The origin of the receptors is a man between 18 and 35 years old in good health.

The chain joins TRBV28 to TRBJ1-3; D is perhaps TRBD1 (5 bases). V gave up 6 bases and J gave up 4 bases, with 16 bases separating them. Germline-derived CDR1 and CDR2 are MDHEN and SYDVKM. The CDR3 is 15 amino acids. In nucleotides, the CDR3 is TGTGCCAGCAGGGAAGGGACCCACCCCGGAAACACCATATATTTT. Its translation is CASREGTHPGNTIYF.

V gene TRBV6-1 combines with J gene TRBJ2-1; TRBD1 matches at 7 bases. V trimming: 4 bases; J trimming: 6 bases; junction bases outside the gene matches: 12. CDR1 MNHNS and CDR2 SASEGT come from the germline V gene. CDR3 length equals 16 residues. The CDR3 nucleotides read TGTGCCAGCAGTGGCCCCAGGGGGAACATTGGCAATGAGCAGTTCTTC. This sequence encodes CASSGPRGNIGNEQFF.